Each of the 23 T cell receptor beta chains below was sequenced from the same sample in a study of blood T cell repertoires in COVID-19. Sequencing was performed with immunoSEQ multiplex PCR; in TCRdb, only in-frame clones are kept and a portion is missing. The table lists hundreds of thousands of clones, approximately 89% of them singletons. Specimen: PBMCs or T cells enriched from blood (not recorded which). These receptors were collected from a woman between 40 and 50 years old who had recovered from COVID-19.

This clone was counted once. The chain combines TRBV5-6 with TRBJ2-1; 11 nucleotides align to TRBD2. Germline V gene sequence: CDR1 SGHDT, CDR2 YYEEEE. The CDR3 has 17 amino acids. V shed 0 bases, J shed 9 bases, and the junction held 11 bases outside the gene matches. The CDR3 nucleotides read TGTGCCAGCAGCTTGGTCGGACTAGCGGGTGGGGACAGTGAGCAGTTCTTC. This codes for CASSLVGLAGGDSEQFF.

The chain links TRBV5-1 to TRBJ2-7, with 9 bases identical to TRBD1. V was clipped by 4 bases and J by 5 bases; unmatched bases: 7. The germline CDR1 and CDR2 sequences are SGHRS and YFSETQ. The length of the CDR3 is 14 residues. CDR3 in DNA: TGCGCCAGCAGCAATGGAGGACAGGGGAACGAGCAGTACTTC. Translating gives CASSNGGQGNEQYF.

The V gene is TRBV7-6, the J gene TRBJ1-1; 8 positions match TRBD1. The germline V gene encodes CDR1 SGHVS and CDR2 FNYEAQ. The CDR3 loop spans 15 amino acids. V shed 5 bases and J 1 base; nucleotides not matched to a gene: 6. CDR3 in amino acids: CASSTGGYQNTEAFF. The CDR3 DNA sequence: TGTGCCAGCAGCACAGGGGGGTACCAGAACACTGAAGCTTTCTTT.

The chain is built from TRBV27 and TRBJ2-7; 13 bases line up with TRBD2. V trimming: 6 bases; J trimming: 4 bases; junction bases outside the gene matches: 3. The germline gives CDR1 MNHEY, CDR2 SMNVEV (reference sequence). This CDR3 spans 14 amino acids. CDR3 bases: TGTGCCAGCAGCGGACTAGCGGGAGATTACGAGCAGTACTTC. It is translated as CASSGLAGDYEQYF.

V gene TRBV4-3 combines with J gene TRBJ1-6; the match to TRBD1 covers 7 bases. Germline V gene lookup returns CDR1 LGHNA and CDR2 YSLEER. Trimming removed 2 bases from V and 10 bases from J; junction bases left unmatched: 8. CDR3 size: 15 residues. The CDR3 spells CASSQMDRPESPLHF. CDR3 DNA: TGCGCCAGCAGCCAAATGGACAGGCCGGAATCACCCCTCCACTTT.

The chain has TRBV3-1 (or the pseudogene TRBV3-2) and TRBJ1-2, with TRBD1 as a possible D gene (5 bases). The CDR3 runs 15 residues. Germline V gene lookup returns CDR1 LGHDT and CDR2 YNNKEL (reference sequence). Trimming left V 1 base short and J 4 bases short, with 13 bases between. The CDR3 reads CASSQARGSAYGYTF. Written as DNA, the CDR3 is TGTGCCAGCAGCCAAGCTAGGGGCTCGGCCTATGGCTACACCTTC.

This clone appeared a few times. The V and J genes are TRBV11-3 and TRBJ2-2; 7 bases match TRBD2. This CDR3 region has 17 residues. Germline V CDR1 and CDR2: SGHNT, YENEEA. V shed 1 base, J shed 5 bases, and the junction held 10 bases outside the gene matches. The CDR3 here is CASSLVFGGSRTGELFF. The DNA for the CDR3 is TGTGCCAGCAGCTTAGTTTTCGGGGGGTCGAGGACCGGGGAGCTGTTTTTT.

There are a few counts of this clone. V usage is TRBV19 and J usage is TRBJ1-2; the D gene is possibly TRBD1 (5 bases). The V gene's germline CDR1 is LNHDA and CDR2 SQIVND (reference sequence). The CDR3 loop spans 16 amino acids. Trimming left V 3 bases short and J 4 bases short, with 18 bases between. CDR3 protein: CASSISNFEGLYGYTF. CDR3 DNA: TGTGCCAGTAGTATCTCAAACTTTGAGGGACTCTATGGCTACACCTTC.

This sequence joins TRBV6-2 or TRBV6-3 and TRBJ2-2; 7 bases fit TRBD2. V trimming: 6 bases; J trimming: 7 bases; junction bases outside the gene matches: 11. This CDR3 contains 15 residues. Germline CDR1 is MNHEY and CDR2 is SVGEGT. CDR3 in amino acids: CASSPFQSGVGELFF. Here the CDR3 DNA reads TGTGCCAGCAGCCCCTTCCAGAGCGGGGTCGGGGAGCTGTTTTTT.

V gene TRBV18 combines with J gene TRBJ1-5; 8 positions match TRBD1. The CDR3 runs to 13 residues. V was pared by 5 bases and J by 5 bases, with 2 bases of the junction left unmatched. Germline values: CDR1 KGHSH, CDR2 LQKENI. Here the CDR3 DNA reads TGTGCCAGCTCAGCAGGGGGCGATCAGCCCCAGCATTTT. Translating it yields CASSAGGDQPQHF. Based on the CDR3 plus reference TRBV18 and TRBJ1-5, the full variable domain is NAGVMQNPRHLVRRRGQEARLRCSPMKGHSHVYWYRQLPEEGLKFMVYLQKENIIDESGMPKERFSAEFPKEGPSILRIQQVVRGDSAAYFCASSAGGDQPQHFGDGTRLSIL.

The chain joins TRBV20-1 to TRBJ2-1; 11 bases match TRBD2. J lost 2 bases, V lost 3 bases, and 6 bases had no gene match. The CDR3 runs 16 residues. CDR1 is DFQATT and CDR2 is SNEGSKA in the germline V gene (reference sequence). DNA of the CDR3: TGCAGTGCTAGTGATCCGGGACTAGCGGCCTACAATGAGCAGTTCTTC. Translated, it gives CSASDPGLAAYNEQFF.

This rearrangement joins TRBV6-1 to TRBJ2-2; 9 positions agree with TRBD1. The CDR3 runs to 16 residues. CDR1 is MNHNS, CDR2 SASEGT, per germline. With V trimmed by 3 bases and J by 6 bases, 8 bases remained unmatched. The CDR3 sequence: CASSERDREIPGELFF. CDR3 bases: TGTGCCAGCAGTGAGCGGGACAGGGAGATTCCCGGGGAGCTGTTTTTT.

The V and J genes are TRBV5-1 and TRBJ2-5, with D possibly TRBD1 on 5 matching bases. Germline-derived CDR1 and CDR2 are SGHRS and YFSETQ. V shed 4 bases and J shed 0 bases, with 7 bases lying between them. CDR3 length: 13 amino acids. The CDR3 is CASSMDNQETQYF. CDR3 bases: TGCGCCAGCAGCATGGACAACCAAGAGACCCAGTACTTC.

The chain recombines TRBV30 with TRBJ2-1, with 12 bases that match TRBD2. The CDR3 extends over 14 amino acids. Germline trimming cut 4 bases from V and 5 bases from J; bases unmatched to any gene: 3. Per germline, CDR1 GTSNPN and CDR2 SVGIG (reference sequence). The CDR3 is CAWTSGRVNNEQFF. The CDR3 nucleotides are TGTGCCTGGACTAGCGGGAGGGTAAACAATGAGCAGTTCTTC.

The rearrangement joins TRBV7-6 to TRBJ2-5; D is perhaps TRBD2 (7 bases). This CDR3 is 16 amino acids long. The germline CDR1 and CDR2 sequences are SGHVS and FNYEAQ. Trimming cost V 5 bases and J 2 bases, with 18 bases left between them. As DNA, the CDR3 is TGTGCCAGCAGCCTAGGGGGAGGGAGGGCTCAAGAGACCCAGTACTTC. Its translation is CASSLGGGRAQETQYF.

The CDR3 is CASSLGGLAGRGDTQYF. The CDR3, as DNA: TGTGCCAGCAGCTTAGGAGGCCTAGCGGGAAGGGGAGATACGCAGTATTTT. This chain joins TRBV7-2 and TRBJ2-3; 9 positions match TRBD2. V shed 1 base and J 5 bases; nucleotides not matched to a gene: 10. Germline V lookup: CDR1 SGHTA, CDR2 FQGNSA. The CDR3 length is 17 residues.

This clone was observed a few times. J is TRBJ2-7 and V is TRBV9, with 10 bases lining up with TRBD2. The germline CDR1 and CDR2 sequences are SGDLS and YYNGEE. V shed 4 bases, J shed 5 bases, and the junction held 6 bases outside the gene matches. This CDR3 is 14 amino acids long. CDR3 sequence: CASSPRLAGNEQYF. The CDR3 DNA reads as TGTGCCAGCAGCCCAAGACTAGCGGGCAACGAGCAGTACTTC.

Concerning this clone itself: This sample includes further DNA sequences coding for the same CDR3. The chain employs TRBV13 and TRBJ2-7; TRBD1 matches 8 bases. After removal of 5 bases from V and 5 bases from J, the junction contained 5 bases not matched to a gene. This CDR3 comprises 13 residues. Germline CDR1 PRHDT, CDR2 FYEKMQ (reference sequence). The CDR3 is CASSPRTGNEQYF. The CDR3 nucleotides are TGTGCCAGCAGCCCCCGGACAGGGAACGAGCAGTACTTC.

The chain couples TRBV5-6 to TRBJ2-7; 7 bases agree with TRBD1. V trimming: 1 base; J trimming: 3 bases; junction bases outside the gene matches: 1. The germline gives CDR1 SGHDT, CDR2 YYEEEE. The CDR3 has 13 amino acids. In DNA, the CDR3 is TGTGCCAGCAGCTTGAGGGGGCGCTACGAGCAGTACTTC. It codes for CASSLRGRYEQYF.

The rearrangement joins TRBV29-1 to TRBJ1-1; TRBD1 aligns across 7 bases. The CDR3 has 13 amino acids. Germline CDR1 and CDR2: SQVTM and ANQGSEA. Trimming cost V 7 bases and J 0 bases; bases outside gene matches: 5. The CDR3 region has the DNA TGCAGCGGAAGGGACAGCATGAACACTGAAGCTTTCTTT. Amino acids: CSGRDSMNTEAFF.

The CDR3 here is CASSPTLAEPNNEQFF. The CDR3 coding sequence is TGTGCCAGCTCACCCACTCTAGCGGAACCAAACAATGAGCAGTTCTTC. The rearrangement links TRBV18 to TRBJ2-1; 7 bases are shared with TRBD2. CDR3 size: 16 residues. V lost 3 bases, J lost 5 bases, and 10 bases stayed unmatched. Germline CDR1 KGHSH, CDR2 LQKENI.

The genes are TRBV10-3 and TRBJ1-2, with 8 bases that match TRBD1. Germline CDR1 is ENHRY and CDR2 is SYGVKD. V trimming: 0 bases; J trimming: 6 bases; junction bases outside the gene matches: 18. The CDR3 covers 19 residues. This CDR3 reads CAISESWTGPDPSNDGYTF. The CDR3 DNA follows: TGTGCCATCAGTGAGTCTTGGACAGGGCCGGACCCCTCAAACGATGGCTACACCTTC.

The J gene is TRBJ1-2, the V gene TRBV12-3 or TRBV12-4; D call uncertain. V shed 3 bases and J shed 8 bases, with 10 bases lying between them. The CDR3 is 12 residues long. The CDR3 here is CASSFWQAGYTF. The DNA of the CDR3 is TGTGCCAGCAGTTTCTGGCAGGCGGGCTACACCTTC.